This is a list of T cell receptor beta chains from one sample in a study of T cell repertoires in cytomegalovirus infection. TCRdb fed the reads into MiXCR, producing one record per CDR3 protein. The table has approximately 110,000 distinct CDR3 sequences, roughly 30% seen once. Which antigens these TCRs recognize remains unknown. Material: CD8+ T cells from cultured PBMCs, obtained from culture after CMV antigen stimulation. These receptor sequences come from a human donor in good health (CMV status not recorded). Some clones in this sample may be carry-over from other donors' samples. Both conserved end residues are part of each CDR3. Fields, in order: V gene, J gene, CDR3 protein.

v_gene: TRBV6-5
j_gene: TRBJ2-1
CDR3aa: CASSYSFYNEQFF

v_gene: TRBV5-4
j_gene: TRBJ2-7
CDR3aa: CASSFRGGYEQYF

v_gene: TRBV5-1
j_gene: TRBJ1-6
CDR3aa: CASSFSGTESSPLHF

v_gene: TRBV20-1
j_gene: TRBJ2-5
CDR3aa: CSARADPGTSGGAGETQYF

v_gene: TRBV19
j_gene: TRBJ1-5
CDR3aa: CASSIGSSNQPQHF

v_gene: TRBV28
j_gene: TRBJ1-1
CDR3aa: CASSSGTGGTDTEAFF

v_gene: TRBV12-3/TRBV12-4
j_gene: TRBJ2-5
CDR3aa: CASSLSSGQETQYF

v_gene: TRBV7-9
j_gene: TRBJ2-7
CDR3aa: CASSPGGVSYEQYF

v_gene: TRBV15
j_gene: TRBJ1-2
CDR3aa: CATSRDRAGGYGYTF

v_gene: TRBV27
j_gene: TRBJ2-3
CDR3aa: CASSSGLSTDTQYF

v_gene: TRBV6-2/TRBV6-3
j_gene: TRBJ2-5
CDR3aa: CASTLNGQFVQETQYF

v_gene: TRBV5-5
j_gene: TRBJ1-1
CDR3aa: CASSLTGEPEAFF

v_gene: TRBV19
j_gene: TRBJ1-6
CDR3aa: CASRPGGGPLTATLHF

v_gene: TRBV27
j_gene: TRBJ1-3
CDR3aa: CASGDRSEGNTIYF

v_gene: TRBV28
j_gene: TRBJ1-5
CDR3aa: CASEGGIVLNQPQHF

v_gene: TRBV4-2
j_gene: TRBJ2-1
CDR3aa: CASYRETGDNEQFF

v_gene: TRBV28
j_gene: TRBJ1-1
CDR3aa: CASSLSQGNTEAFF

v_gene: TRBV5-1
j_gene: TRBJ2-5
CDR3aa: CASGDDRVRETQYF

v_gene: TRBV7-8
j_gene: TRBJ1-5
CDR3aa: CASSLEDHGRRNQPQHF

v_gene: TRBV2
j_gene: TRBJ2-5
CDR3aa: CASGPGPNWETQYF

v_gene: TRBV5-6
j_gene: TRBJ2-1
CDR3aa: CASSFKGSYNEQFF

v_gene: TRBV6-5
j_gene: TRBJ2-3
CDR3aa: CASTNGASGGAYTQYF

v_gene: TRBV10-3
j_gene: TRBJ2-7
CDR3aa: CAISDGYSYEQYF

v_gene: TRBV11-2
j_gene: TRBJ2-5
CDR3aa: CASYTDGGETQYF

v_gene: TRBV13
j_gene: TRBJ2-7
CDR3aa: CASSIQGRFSYEQYF

v_gene: TRBV19
j_gene: TRBJ2-7
CDR3aa: CASSMGGNEQYF

v_gene: TRBV2
j_gene: TRBJ2-7
CDR3aa: CATVAISYEQYF

v_gene: TRBV11-2
j_gene: TRBJ2-5
CDR3aa: CASSQTTTSGEGVETQYF